This TCR beta chain was found in a study of T cell repertoires in cytomegalovirus infection. On the study more broadly: CMV infection together with matching HLA type was indicated by public TCR beta signatures. Notes on the study in general: CMV-specific HLA-C-restricted TCR beta clonotypes dominated the ex vivo response. Cumulative frequency of public TCR beta families picked out carriers of CMV plus the relevant HLA.

TCRdb re-called the reads through MiXCR, storing one row per CDR3 protein. This sample has 350,000 to 550,000 distinct CDR3 sequences; roughly 30% occur once, and the top ten carry roughly an eighth. Of note for this clonotype: Its antigen remains unidentified. Germline is not matched at one junction end, which may reflect a read error.

Germline lookup yields CDR1 MNHEY and CDR2 SVGEGT. The CDR3 runs to 16 residues. Sequencing was carried out using PBMCs. The chain employs TRBV6-2 or TRBV6-3 and TRBJ2-5; TRBD1 is a possible D gene (6 bases). This receptor was identified in a human donor in good health (CMV status not recorded). Some clones in this sample may be carry-over from other donors' samples. The CDR3 sequence: CSSSKVVGDTSETQYF. The CDR3, as DNA: TGTTCCAGCAGTAAAGTCGTCGGGGACACCTCGGAGACCCAGTACTTC.